These T cell receptor beta chains were read from a single sample in a study of T cell repertoires in cytomegalovirus infection. What these receptors recognize is not known. TCRdb re-analysed the reads in MiXCR, keeping a single row per CDR3 protein. The repertoire includes about half a million distinct CDR3 sequences, around 35% of them detected once, and about a sixth sits in the top ten. Specimen: cultured PBMCs, collected from culture after CMV antigen stimulation. The receptor source for this set is a human donor in good health (CMV status not recorded). Some clones in this sample may be carry-over from other donors' samples. Each CDR3 is given with its conserved first and last residue. Fields, in order: J gene, V gene, D gene, CDR3 protein. D genes are given only for firm matches.

j_call: TRBJ2-1; v_call: TRBV15; d_call: TRBD2; cdr3_aa: CATSSGRGDEQFF
j_call: TRBJ1-5; v_call: TRBV6-5; d_call: .; cdr3_aa: CAGRGSSNQPQHF
j_call: TRBJ2-1; v_call: TRBV7-2; d_call: TRBD2; cdr3_aa: CASSPSGSGIRSYNEQFF
j_call: TRBJ2-5; v_call: TRBV7-8; d_call: .; cdr3_aa: CASSLGVVQETQYF
j_call: TRBJ1-5; v_call: TRBV7-7; d_call: .; cdr3_aa: CASSLDQGRSNQPQHF
j_call: TRBJ2-3; v_call: TRBV7-9; d_call: TRBD2; cdr3_aa: CASSLARGSDTQYF
j_call: TRBJ1-5; v_call: TRBV7-2; d_call: .; cdr3_aa: CASSKRQDQPQHF
j_call: TRBJ1-3; v_call: TRBV6-2/TRBV6-3; d_call: .; cdr3_aa: CASGRRISGNTIYF
j_call: TRBJ1-5; v_call: TRBV6-1; d_call: .; cdr3_aa: CASHRSNNQPQHF
j_call: TRBJ1-1; v_call: TRBV30; d_call: TRBD1; cdr3_aa: CAWSERGTENTEAFF
j_call: TRBJ2-5; v_call: TRBV7-2; d_call: .; cdr3_aa: CASSPRVQETQYF
j_call: TRBJ2-1; v_call: TRBV12-3/TRBV12-4; d_call: TRBD2; cdr3_aa: CASSLELAGGNYNEQFF
j_call: TRBJ1-2; v_call: TRBV7-2; d_call: .; cdr3_aa: CASSPDGGRPGYGYTF
j_call: TRBJ2-3; v_call: TRBV10-3; d_call: TRBD2; cdr3_aa: CATGGGTDTQYF
j_call: TRBJ1-2; v_call: TRBV28; d_call: TRBD1; cdr3_aa: CASSSQRVEGAYGYTF
j_call: TRBJ2-1; v_call: TRBV19; d_call: TRBD2; cdr3_aa: CASSLGGRAVDEQFF
j_call: TRBJ2-6; v_call: TRBV7-2; d_call: .; cdr3_aa: CASSLDLGGHGANVLTF
j_call: TRBJ2-1; v_call: TRBV7-2; d_call: .; cdr3_aa: CASSLATREIDEQFF
j_call: TRBJ2-1; v_call: TRBV2; d_call: .; cdr3_aa: CASKNSRLSEQFF
j_call: TRBJ1-2; v_call: TRBV7-2; d_call: .; cdr3_aa: CASSPGTLGYGYTF
j_call: TRBJ2-1; v_call: TRBV7-6; d_call: TRBD2; cdr3_aa: CASSFRISGSGEQFF
j_call: TRBJ2-1; v_call: TRBV7-2; d_call: TRBD2; cdr3_aa: CASSFTGLTSGRNEQFF
j_call: TRBJ2-2; v_call: TRBV7-3; d_call: .; cdr3_aa: CASSLYHTGELFF
j_call: TRBJ2-3; v_call: TRBV24-1; d_call: .; cdr3_aa: CTTSAVTNTDTQYF
j_call: TRBJ2-1; v_call: TRBV7-6; d_call: TRBD2; cdr3_aa: CASSFPTSGTYNEQFF
j_call: TRBJ2-2; v_call: TRBV7-6; d_call: TRBD2; cdr3_aa: CASSLEWTSGTFRPGELFF
j_call: TRBJ2-3; v_call: TRBV7-3; d_call: TRBD2; cdr3_aa: CASSLLRLAGDQGDTQYF
j_call: TRBJ1-1; v_call: TRBV12-3/TRBV12-4; d_call: .; cdr3_aa: CASSFRVNTEAFF
j_call: TRBJ1-1; v_call: TRBV20-1; d_call: TRBD1; cdr3_aa: CSASPGQGPTEAFF
j_call: TRBJ2-1; v_call: TRBV11-2; d_call: TRBD2; cdr3_aa: CASSSPGTSSQREQFF
j_call: TRBJ2-2; v_call: TRBV7-7; d_call: TRBD2; cdr3_aa: CAVGGGPGELFF
j_call: TRBJ2-5; v_call: TRBV12-3/TRBV12-4; d_call: TRBD2; cdr3_aa: CASSFSGGRETQYF
j_call: TRBJ1-1; v_call: TRBV19; d_call: TRBD1; cdr3_aa: CASSISTTGGGEAFF
j_call: TRBJ1-2; v_call: TRBV7-4; d_call: TRBD1; cdr3_aa: CASSLVQGAPNYGYTF
j_call: TRBJ1-1; v_call: TRBV6-5; d_call: TRBD1; cdr3_aa: CASSPSQGSTEAFF
j_call: TRBJ1-3; v_call: TRBV20-1; d_call: .; cdr3_aa: CSARDVRTVYGNTIYF
j_call: TRBJ2-1; v_call: TRBV10-3; d_call: .; cdr3_aa: CAIKGSGYNEQFF
j_call: TRBJ1-2; v_call: TRBV9; d_call: .; cdr3_aa: CASSGQAVGSYGYTF
j_call: TRBJ2-1; v_call: TRBV20-1; d_call: .; cdr3_aa: CSATGPLGWEQFF
j_call: TRBJ1-4; v_call: TRBV7-2; d_call: .; cdr3_aa: CASSLEPRGATNEKLFF
j_call: TRBJ2-5; v_call: TRBV5-4; d_call: .; cdr3_aa: CASSNRERRETQYF
j_call: TRBJ1-1; v_call: TRBV12-3/TRBV12-4; d_call: TRBD1; cdr3_aa: CASTPAPTGRTEAFF
j_call: TRBJ2-3; v_call: TRBV27; d_call: TRBD2; cdr3_aa: CASSLPRLAGGPDTQYF
j_call: TRBJ1-4; v_call: TRBV9; d_call: TRBD1; cdr3_aa: CASSATDGQGWEKLFF
j_call: TRBJ2-2; v_call: TRBV9; d_call: TRBD2; cdr3_aa: CASSQTSGIRTGELFF
j_call: TRBJ2-1; v_call: TRBV29-1; d_call: TRBD1; cdr3_aa: CSGGDRVNEQFF
j_call: TRBJ1-4; v_call: TRBV7-2; d_call: .; cdr3_aa: CASSLLQGSLTNEKLFF
j_call: TRBJ2-7; v_call: TRBV6-2/TRBV6-3; d_call: TRBD2; cdr3_aa: CASSYIAGLPYEQYF